These T cell receptor beta chains were read from a single sample in a study of lymphopenia after photon versus proton radiotherapy. Some clones are missing from TCRdb's copy, which holds only in-frame ones; the method was immunoSEQ multiplex PCR. Among approximately 16,000 clones listed, around 84% were seen once. This specimen consisted of peripheral blood, obtained from a patient treated with proton-based radiotherapy. Source of these receptors: a man aged 70-80 years with pancreatic cancer. The CDR3 runs from the conserved cysteine through the conserved F or W. The D gene is left open where the match is weak. Clone size appears in some rows only: once, few, many, or a class for an expanded clone.

v_call,j_call,d_call,clone_size,cdr3_aa,cdr3_nt
TRBV2,TRBJ2-7,TRBD2,-,CASSARLRGTTYEQYF,TGTGCCAGCAGTGCTAGGTTGCGGGGGACGACCTACGAGCAGTACTTC
TRBV5-8,TRBJ1-2,-,-,CASTILNSYGYTF,TGTGCCAGCACCATACTAAATAGCTATGGCTACACCTTC
TRBV18,TRBJ2-5,-,-,CASPPGRGGAQETQYF,TGTGCCAGCCCACCCGGGCGGGGAGGTGCTCAAGAGACCCAGTACTTC
TRBV5-5,TRBJ1-2,-,-,CASSLVRAERGYTF,TGTGCCAGCAGCTTGGTTCGGGCGGAGCGTGGCTACACCTTC
TRBV7-8,TRBJ1-3,-,few,CASSSAGPSSGNTIYF,TGTGCCAGCAGCTCCGCGGGGCCGAGCTCTGGAAACACCATATATTTT
TRBV30,TRBJ2-7,TRBD2,-,CAWSVRGRWAEQYF,TGTGCCTGGAGTGTACGCGGGAGGTGGGCCGAGCAGTACTTC
TRBV9,TRBJ2-1,-,-,CASSVAGVARNLNEQFF,TGTGCCAGCAGCGTAGCTGGTGTAGCTCGCAACCTCAATGAGCAGTTCTTC
TRBV7-6,TRBJ2-2,-,-,CASSLTRGGELFF,TGTGCCAGCAGCCTCACCCGGGGCGGGGAGCTGTTTTTT
TRBV29-1,TRBJ2-6,-,-,CSVEFAGANVLTF,TGCAGCGTTGAATTTGCTGGGGCCAACGTCCTGACTTTC
TRBV7-2,TRBJ2-5,TRBD1,-,CASSLDRRETQYF,TGTGCCAGCAGCTTGGACAGGAGGGAGACCCAGTACTTC
TRBV5-1,TRBJ2-2,TRBD1,-,CASSLGTGTTGELFF,TGCGCCAGCAGCTTAGGGACAGGGACCACCGGGGAGCTGTTTTTT
TRBV6-1,TRBJ2-4,-,-,CASSEAGVKAKNIQYF,TGTGCCAGCAGTGAGGCAGGGGTGAAAGCCAAAAACATTCAGTACTTC
TRBV30,TRBJ1-4,-,-,CAWSWAGGAPIEKLFF,TGTGCCTGGAGTTGGGCAGGAGGGGCTCCAATTGAAAAACTGTTTTTT
TRBV6-5,TRBJ1-1,TRBD1,-,CASSSQGTTEAFF,TGTGCCAGCAGCTCACAGGGGACCACTGAAGCTTTCTTT
TRBV7-7,TRBJ2-1,TRBD1,-,CASSLARQGTNEQFF,TGTGCCAGCAGCTTAGCGAGACAGGGGACGAATGAGCAGTTCTTC
TRBV6-5,TRBJ2-2,TRBD2,-,CASSLLAYTGELFF,TGTGCCAGCAGTTTACTAGCGTACACCGGGGAGCTGTTTTTT
TRBV9,TRBJ1-6,-,-,CASSAAPDSYNSPLHF,TGTGCCAGCAGCGCAGCCCCTGATTCCTATAATTCACCCCTCCACTTT
TRBV4-1,TRBJ2-6,-,-,CASSQPAPSQGANVLTF,TGCGCCAGCAGCCAACCGGCTCCATCGCAGGGGGCCAACGTCCTGACTTTC
TRBV19,TRBJ2-7,-,-,CASSIDLRIHYEQYF,TGTGCCAGTAGTATAGATCTTAGGATACACTACGAGCAGTACTTC
TRBV9,TRBJ1-4,-,-,CASSILDGQLNEKLFF,TGTGCCAGCAGCATCCTTGACGGACAGCTTAATGAAAAACTGTTTTTT
TRBV11-3,TRBJ1-4,-,-,CASSSDMGAREKLFF,TGTGCCAGCAGCTCCGACATGGGGGCGCGGGAAAAACTGTTTTTT
TRBV27,TRBJ2-2,-,-,CASRAVANTGELFF,TGTGCCAGCAGAGCGGTTGCGAACACCGGGGAGCTGTTTTTT
TRBV4-1,TRBJ1-1,-,-,CASSPQGRTRAFF,TGCGCCAGCAGCCCCCAGGGTAGGACTAGGGCTTTCTTT
TRBV5-4,TRBJ1-4,TRBD1,-,CASSLGQGAGEKLFF,TGTGCCAGCAGTCTTGGACAGGGGGCCGGGGAAAAACTGTTTTTT
TRBV7-2,TRBJ1-4,-,-,CASSRGNEKLFF,TGTGCCAGCAGCCGGGGGAATGAAAAACTGTTTTTT
TRBV6-1,TRBJ1-4,-,-,CASRTGTTDELFF,TGTGCCAGCAGAACCGGGACAACCGACGAACTGTTTTTT
TRBV5-1,TRBJ1-1,TRBD1,once,CASSRGTGPANTEAFF,TGCGCCAGCAGCCGAGGGACAGGGCCCGCCAACACTGAAGCTTTCTTT
TRBV5-6,TRBJ2-3,TRBD2,-,CASSSLAGTDTQYF,TGTGCCAGCAGCTCCCTAGCGGGTACAGATACGCAGTATTTT
TRBV5-1,TRBJ1-4,TRBD1,-,CASSLEGQVGEKLFF,TGCGCCAGCAGCTTGGAGGGACAGGTTGGCGAAAAACTGTTTTTT
TRBV18,TRBJ2-2,-,-,CASSPAAGTGELFF,TGTGCCAGCTCACCTGCAGCGGGCACCGGGGAGCTGTTTTTT
TRBV11-2,TRBJ2-2,-,-,CASTLRAAGELFF,TGTGCCAGCACTCTAAGGGCTGCCGGGGAGCTGTTTTTT
TRBV2,TRBJ2-2,TRBD1,-,CASSETRRGQTGELFF,TGTGCCAGCAGTGAAACTCGTAGGGGGCAGACCGGGGAGCTGTTTTTT
TRBV4-2,TRBJ2-7,-,few,CASSQNARVGYEQYF,TGTGCCAGCAGCCAAAATGCTAGGGTGGGCTACGAGCAGTACTTC
TRBV5-1,TRBJ2-3,TRBD2,-,CASTLTGTSSLDF,TGCGCCAGCACCCTTACCGGGACTAGCAGTTTGGATTTT
TRBV5-1,TRBJ2-1,TRBD2,-,CASSLQGLAGASVEFF,TGCGCCAGCAGCTTGCAGGGACTAGCGGGAGCTTCGGTTGAGTTCTTC
TRBV9,TRBJ1-3,-,-,CASSPATGNLGNTIYF,TGTGCCAGCAGCCCGGCGACAGGAAACCTCGGAAACACCATATATTTT
TRBV6-5,TRBJ2-7,-,few,CASSWGVSYEQYF,TGTGCCAGCAGTTGGGGAGTCTCCTACGAGCAGTACTTC
TRBV28,TRBJ2-3,-,once,CASQKVAPTDTQYF,TGTGCCAGCCAAAAGGTGGCGCCCACAGATACGCAGTATTTT
TRBV9,TRBJ1-5,-,few,CASSRDSGVQPQHF,TGTGCCAGCAGCCGGGACTCAGGGGTCCAGCCCCAGCATTTT
TRBV5-1,TRBJ2-7,-,large,CASSPPDYEQYF,TGCGCCAGCAGCCCCCCCGACTACGAGCAGTACTTC
TRBV7-8,TRBJ1-1,TRBD1,-,CASSEFGTVSEAFF,TGTGCCAGCAGCGAGTTCGGGACAGTGAGTGAAGCTTTCTTT
TRBV7-7,TRBJ1-1,-,-,CASSSTLNTEAFF,TGTGCCAGCAGCTCGACCTTGAACACTGAAGCTTTCTTT
TRBV29-1,TRBJ2-1,TRBD2,-,CSVERPGLAGEQFF,TGCAGCGTTGAACGTCCGGGACTAGCGGGTGAGCAGTTCTTC
TRBV11-2,TRBJ2-1,-,-,CASSPIGYNEQFF,TGTGCCAGCAGCCCCATTGGCTACAATGAGCAGTTCTTC
TRBV29-1,TRBJ1-2,-,-,CSVEDTDYGYTF,TGCAGCGTTGAGGACACAGATTATGGCTACACCTTC
TRBV29-1,TRBJ2-5,TRBD2,-,CSVEAGGTQYF,TGCAGCGTTGAAGCGGGGGGGACCCAGTACTTC
TRBV5-4,TRBJ2-7,TRBD1,-,CASSPRDSSYEQYF,TGTGCCAGCAGCCCCCGGGACAGCTCCTACGAGCAGTACTTC
TRBV4-1,TRBJ2-3,-,-,CASSQRVGTTSTDTQYF,TGCGCCAGCAGCCAACGGGTGGGGACGACTAGCACAGATACGCAGTATTTT
TRBV15,TRBJ1-2,TRBD1,-,CATSRTGLLGGYTF,TGTGCCACCAGCAGGACAGGGCTCCTGGGGGGGTACACCTTC
TRBV7-9,TRBJ2-2,-,-,CASSGAPHDTGELFF,TGTGCCAGCAGCGGGGCCCCGCATGACACCGGGGAGCTGTTTTTT
TRBV5-1,TRBJ2-3,-,once,CASSLISSTDTQYF,TGCGCCAGCAGCTTGATTAGTAGCACAGATACGCAGTATTTT
TRBV5-1,TRBJ2-3,TRBD1,once,CASSVRPGQGTSDTQYF,TGCGCCAGCAGCGTAAGACCGGGACAGGGAACTTCAGATACGCAGTATTTT
TRBV18,TRBJ1-2,-,-,CASSPGGGYTF,TGTGCCAGCTCACCAGGGGGTGGCTACACCTTC
TRBV28,TRBJ1-3,TRBD1,-,CASSSLRGYGTGDERNTIYF,TGTGCCAGCAGTTCCTTAAGGGGGTACGGGACAGGGGACGAGAGAAACACCATATATTTT
TRBV9,TRBJ2-7,-,-,CASSARGPGEQYF,TGTGCCAGCAGCGCGCGAGGACCGGGCGAGCAGTACTTC
TRBV10-1,TRBJ2-3,TRBD1,-,CASSDGQGADTQYF,TGCGCCAGCAGTGACGGACAGGGGGCAGATACGCAGTATTTT
TRBV4-2,TRBJ1-5,-,-,CASSPQGDHSNQPQHF,TGTGCCAGCAGCCCTCAGGGAGACCATAGCAATCAGCCCCAGCATTTT